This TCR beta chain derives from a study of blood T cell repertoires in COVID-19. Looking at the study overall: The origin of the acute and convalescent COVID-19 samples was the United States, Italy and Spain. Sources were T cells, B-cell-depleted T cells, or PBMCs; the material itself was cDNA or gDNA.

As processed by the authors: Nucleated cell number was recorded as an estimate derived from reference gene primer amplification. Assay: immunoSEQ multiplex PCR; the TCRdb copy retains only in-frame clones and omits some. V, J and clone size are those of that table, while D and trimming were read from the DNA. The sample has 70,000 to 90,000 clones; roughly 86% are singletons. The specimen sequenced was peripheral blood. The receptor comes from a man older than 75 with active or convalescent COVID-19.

The CDR3 protein is CASSLTRGPGNTIYF. In DNA form, the CDR3 reads TGTGCCAGCAGTTTGACCAGGGGCCCTGGAAACACCATATATTTT. The chain employs TRBV28 and TRBJ1-3; possibly TRBD1 for D (6 bases). V dropped 3 bases and J dropped 2 bases, with 11 bases sitting between them. Per the germline V gene, CDR1 is MDHEN and CDR2 is SYDVKM. The CDR3 sequence is 15 residues long.